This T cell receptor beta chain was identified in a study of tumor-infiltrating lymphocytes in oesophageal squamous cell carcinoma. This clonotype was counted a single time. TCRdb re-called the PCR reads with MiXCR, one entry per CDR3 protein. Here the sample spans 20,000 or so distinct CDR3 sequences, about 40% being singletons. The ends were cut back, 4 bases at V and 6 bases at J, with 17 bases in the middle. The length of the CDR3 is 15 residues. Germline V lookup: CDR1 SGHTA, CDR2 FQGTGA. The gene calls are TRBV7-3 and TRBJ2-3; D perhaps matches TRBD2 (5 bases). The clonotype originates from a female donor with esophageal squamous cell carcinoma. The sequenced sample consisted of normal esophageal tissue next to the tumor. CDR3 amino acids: CASSSNSSSGDTQYF. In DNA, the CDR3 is TGTGCCAGCAGCTCCAATTCCAGCTCGGGGGATACGCAGTATTTT. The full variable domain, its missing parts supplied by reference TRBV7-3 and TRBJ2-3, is GAGVSQTPSNKVTEKGKYVELRCDPISGHTALYWYRQSLGQGPEFLIYFQGTGAADDSGLPNDRFFAVRPEGSVSTLKIQRTERGDSAVYLCASSSNSSSGDTQYFGPGTRLTVL.